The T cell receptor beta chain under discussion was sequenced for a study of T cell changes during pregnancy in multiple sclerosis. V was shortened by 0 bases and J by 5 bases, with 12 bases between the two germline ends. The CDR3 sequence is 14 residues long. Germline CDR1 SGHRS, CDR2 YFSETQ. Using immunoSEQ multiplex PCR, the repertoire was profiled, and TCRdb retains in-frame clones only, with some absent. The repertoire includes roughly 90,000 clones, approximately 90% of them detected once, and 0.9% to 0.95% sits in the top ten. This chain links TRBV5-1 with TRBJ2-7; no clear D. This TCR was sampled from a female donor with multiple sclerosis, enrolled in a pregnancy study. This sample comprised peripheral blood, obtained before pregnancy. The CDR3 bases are TGCGCCAGCAGCTTGGGAGTTGTGGGCAACGAGCAGTACTTC. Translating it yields CASSLGVVGNEQYF.